One T cell receptor beta chain is described in this entry. Antigen unknown. Using genomic DNA as the template, TCR beta VDJ and CDR3 profiling was carried out. TCRdb processed the reads anew with MiXCR; each CDR3 protein has one entry. The sample carries 160,000 or so distinct CDR3 sequences, around 48% recorded once. Patients sequenced had flow cytometry evidence of CD8+CD57+ cell expansion. The data belong to a study of CD8+CD57+ T cells in acquired aplastic anemia. The study's findings and limits: A set of some 28 CD8+ CDR3 sequences was shared between patients and controls, and these sequences appeared highly expressed in patients.

Germline assignment: CDR1 SEHNR and CDR2 FQNEAQ (reference sequence). The V end was cut by 7 bases, the J end by 5 bases, with 14 bases between. This CDR3 is built from 13 residues. J is TRBJ2-5 and V is TRBV7-9; D uncertain. This sequence originates from a human donor with aplastic anemia. Sequenced: sorted CD4+, CD8+, or CD8+CD57+ T cells (not recorded which) from PBMCs. CDR3 loop: CASTLPGLETQYF. The CDR3 bases are TGTGCCAGCACCTTGCCCGGGCTGGAGACCCAGTACTTC.